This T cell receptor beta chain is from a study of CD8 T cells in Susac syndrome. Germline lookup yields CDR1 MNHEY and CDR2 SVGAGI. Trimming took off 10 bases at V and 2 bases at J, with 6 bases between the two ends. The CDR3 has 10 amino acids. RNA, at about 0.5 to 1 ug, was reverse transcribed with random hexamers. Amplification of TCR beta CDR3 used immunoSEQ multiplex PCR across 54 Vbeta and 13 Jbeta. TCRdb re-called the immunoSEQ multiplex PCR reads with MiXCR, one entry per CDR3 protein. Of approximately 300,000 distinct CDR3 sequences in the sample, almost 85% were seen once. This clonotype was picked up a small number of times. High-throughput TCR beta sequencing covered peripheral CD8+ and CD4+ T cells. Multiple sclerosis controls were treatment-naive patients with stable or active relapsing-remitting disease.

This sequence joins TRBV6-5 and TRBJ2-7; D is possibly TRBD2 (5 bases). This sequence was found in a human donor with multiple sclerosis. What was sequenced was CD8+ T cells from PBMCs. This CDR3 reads CAIGAYEQYF. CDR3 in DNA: TGTGCCATCGGGGCCTACGAGCAGTACTTC.